The table lists the clone carrying this TCR beta chain with a few counts. TCRdb analysed the RT-PCR reads with MiXCR anew, one entry per CDR3 protein. The sample has about 200,000 distinct CDR3 sequences; around 40% are singletons. The source of the sample is a study of patients and donors after allogeneic stem cell transplantation. V lost 2 bases and J lost 1; bases outside the gene matches: 5. The CDR3 spans 15 residues. Looked up from germline, CDR1 is GTSNPN and CDR2 is SVGIG (reference sequence). The chain uses TRBV30 and TRBJ1-1; 9 bases are a match to TRBD1. What was sequenced was blood, either unsorted or a sorted T cell fraction (not recorded which). This TCR was recovered from a human donor who was either an allogeneic HSCT recipient or a stem cell or donor lymphocyte infusion donor (not recorded which). It is not recorded whose cells these are; they may come from a transplant donor. The CDR3 sequence is CAWSKPGQGNTEAFF. The CDR3 DNA reads TGTGCCTGGAGTAAACCGGGACAGGGGAACACTGAAGCTTTCTTT.